Shown below are 18 T cell receptor beta chains from a single sample sequenced in a study of blood T cell repertoires in COVID-19. Only in-frame clones appear in the TCRdb table, and some are missing; sequencing was by immunoSEQ multiplex PCR. The data hold approximately 190,000 clones, with under 90% observed a single time. Input material: peripheral blood. Every receptor here comes from a human donor in a cohort sampled during active COVID-19.

The V gene is TRBV5-1, the J gene TRBJ2-7, with TRBD2 as a possible D gene (6 bases). Germline CDR1 SGHRS, CDR2 YFSETQ. V dropped 0 bases and J dropped 2 bases, with 12 bases sitting between them. CDR3 length: 15 residues. The CDR3 sequence: CASSLAGSRAYEQYF. As DNA, the CDR3 is TGCGCCAGCAGCTTGGCCGGGAGCCGAGCCTACGAGCAGTACTTC. Drawing the rest from reference TRBV5-1 and TRBJ2-7, the complete variable domain is KAGVTQTPRYLIKTRGQQVTLSCSPISGHRSVSWYQQTPGQGLQFLFEYFSETQRNKGNFPGRFSGRQFSNSRSEMNVSTLELGDSALYLCASSLAGSRAYEQYFGPGTRLTVT.

This clone was detected only once. The genes are TRBV6-5 and TRBJ2-4, with TRBD2 identical over 10 bases. Germline lookup yields CDR1 MNHEY and CDR2 SVGAGI. CDR3 length equals 15 residues. Trimming at V came to 6 bases and at J to 1 base, leaving 3 bases not matched to a gene. The CDR3 is CASSMTSGAKNIQYF. The CDR3 DNA reads as TGTGCCAGCAGCATGACTAGCGGGGCCAAAAACATTCAGTACTTC.

V gene TRBV6-6 combines with J gene TRBJ1-3; no firm D call. The germline V and J ends were trimmed by 4 bases and 0 bases, with 7 bases remaining between them. In germline, CDR1 is MNHNY, CDR2 SVGAGI (reference sequence). This CDR3 contains 14 residues. CDR3 bases: TGTGCCAGCAGTTTGGCAGACTCTGGAAACACCATATATTTT. This codes for CASSLADSGNTIYF.

The gene calls are TRBV6-5 and TRBJ1-5, with D possibly matching TRBD1 (5 bases). The CDR3 sequence is 13 residues long. The germline V and J ends were trimmed by 7 bases and 6 bases, with 13 bases remaining between them. Germline lookup yields CDR1 MNHEY and CDR2 SVGAGI. The CDR3 DNA sequence: TGTGCCAGCACCGGGGGGGAGGGTCAGCCCCAGCATTTT. Its translation is CASTGGEGQPQHF.

The DNA of the CDR3 is TGTGCCAGCAGGGGGAGGCCGTCCAGGGAGACAGATACGCAGTATTTT. It codes for CASRGRPSRETDTQYF. V usage is TRBV28 and J usage is TRBJ2-3, with a tentative D call TRBD2 (6 bases). Trimming removed 6 bases from V and 3 bases from J, with 19 bases in between. This CDR3 has 16 amino acids. In germline, CDR1 is MDHEN, CDR2 SYDVKM.

The gene calls are TRBV6-2 or TRBV6-3 and TRBJ2-1; TRBD1 matches 11 bases. V trimming: 6 bases; J trimming: 12 bases; junction bases outside the gene matches: 16. CDR3 length equals 16 residues. The germline V gene encodes CDR1 MNHEY and CDR2 SVGEGT. The CDR3 sequence is CASSPKGQGARQVQFF. The CDR3 DNA follows: TGTGCCAGCAGCCCTAAAGGACAGGGGGCGAGGCAGGTGCAGTTCTTC.

The rearrangement uses TRBV4-1 and TRBJ2-7; possible D gene TRBD1, 6 bases. Looked up from germline, CDR1 is MGHRA and CDR2 is YSYEKL. The CDR3 is 16 amino acids. V lost 4 bases and J lost 2, with 18 bases in between. The CDR3 protein is CASSLRAATGAYEQYF. CDR3 nucleotide sequence: TGCGCCAGCAGCCTTCGCGCCGCGACAGGAGCCTACGAGCAGTACTTC.

J is TRBJ1-2 and V is TRBV6-5; 7 bases are shared with TRBD1. CDR3 length equals 16 residues. Germline V gives CDR1 MNHEY, CDR2 SVGAGI. The J segment lost 0 bases and the V segment lost 2 bases, leaving 6 bases of the junction unmatched. The CDR3, as DNA: TGTGCCAGCAGTTACGGTAGTGGGACAGCTAACTATGGCTACACCTTC. Its protein is CASSYGSGTANYGYTF.

The chain is built from TRBV5-1 and TRBJ2-2; a possible D gene is TRBD2 (6 bases). The germline V and J ends were trimmed by 4 bases and 0 bases, with 13 bases remaining between them. The germline CDR1 and CDR2 sequences are SGHRS and YFSETQ. The CDR3 length is 16 residues. The CDR3 here is CASSRSTSSNTGELFF. CDR3 in DNA: TGCGCCAGCAGCCGATCGACTAGTTCGAACACCGGGGAGCTGTTTTTT.

This clone was seen a single time. V is TRBV5-1 and J is TRBJ2-1; 11 bases fit TRBD1. Trimming took 4 bases from V and 8 from J; bases not matched to a gene: 5. The CDR3 length is 14 residues. The germline CDR1 and CDR2 sequences are SGHRS and YFSETQ. The CDR3 loop is CASSRWGQGDEQFF. As DNA, the CDR3 is TGCGCCAGCAGCCGTTGGGGACAGGGGGATGAGCAGTTCTTC.

This clone was counted once. This rearrangement joins TRBV5-5 to TRBJ2-3; D gene uncertain. This CDR3 is 14 amino acids long. Germline V gives CDR1 SGHKS, CDR2 YYEKEE (reference sequence). With 2 bases removed from V and 1 base from J, the gap between germline ends came to 8 bases. The CDR3 here is CASSFAVRTDTQYF. CDR3 sequence (DNA): TGTGCCAGCAGCTTCGCGGTTCGCACAGATACGCAGTATTTT.

The rearrangement uses TRBV3-1 (or the pseudogene TRBV3-2) and TRBJ2-3, with D possibly TRBD1 on 5 matching bases. Germline V gene lookup returns CDR1 LGHDT and CDR2 YNNKEL (reference sequence). The CDR3 totals 17 residues. Trimming left V 0 bases short and J 4 bases short, with 17 bases between. The CDR3 DNA sequence: TGTGCCAGCAGCCAAGACGGCAGGGAAGGTCGTGCAGATACGCAGTATTTT. Translated: CASSQDGREGRADTQYF.

The J gene is TRBJ2-7, the V gene TRBV6-1; maybe TRBD1 (6 bases). The CDR3 is made up of 15 amino acids. Germline loops: CDR1 MNHNS, CDR2 SASEGT. V was cut by 3 bases and J by 1 base, with 13 bases left in between. The DNA of the CDR3 is TGTGCCAGCAGTGATGCACAGGGAAGTTCCTACGAGCAGTACTTC. This gives the protein CASSDAQGSSYEQYF.

The chain uses TRBV5-1 and TRBJ2-3; 11 positions match TRBD2. Per the germline V gene, CDR1 is SGHRS and CDR2 is YFSETQ. The CDR3 totals 16 residues. After removal of 4 bases from V and 8 bases from J, the junction contained 12 bases not matched to a gene. For the CDR3, the DNA is TGCGCCAGCAGCCGCGGACTAGCGGGTACCGTCGGTACGCAGTATTTT. Protein product: CASSRGLAGTVGTQYF.

The chain couples TRBV27 to TRBJ2-2; D ambiguous. CDR1 MNHEY and CDR2 SMNVEV come from the germline V gene (reference sequence). The CDR3 covers 13 residues. V lost 0 bases and J lost 5, with 4 bases in between. CDR3 amino acids: CASSLSRTGELFF. The DNA of the CDR3 is TGTGCCAGCAGTTTATCGAGGACCGGGGAGCTGTTTTTT.

This clone has a single count. V and J are TRBV6-1 and TRBJ2-1; 9 positions agree with TRBD2. The CDR3 extends over 16 amino acids. V shed 4 bases, J shed 10 bases, and the junction held 14 bases outside the gene matches. Germline-derived CDR1 and CDR2 are MNHNS and SASEGT. CDR3 amino acids: CASSGIAGAPRNEQFF. In DNA, the CDR3 is TGTGCCAGCAGTGGTATAGCGGGGGCACCACGTAACGAGCAGTTCTTC.

The chain employs TRBV7-8 and TRBJ1-2; TRBD1 might be the D (5 bases). Trimming cost V 5 bases and J 2 bases, with 24 bases left between them. The CDR3 totals 18 residues. The germline CDR1 and CDR2 sequences are SGHVS and FQNEAQ. This CDR3 is CASSPPLGGPGGNYGYTF. The DNA of the CDR3 is TGTGCCAGCAGCCCCCCTCTGGGAGGGCCGGGGGGAAACTATGGCTACACCTTC.

The chain uses TRBV29-1 and TRBJ2-5; D call uncertain. Trimming cost V 5 bases and J 4 bases, with 14 bases left between them. Germline CDR1 and CDR2: SQVTM and ANQGSEA. There are 13 residues in the CDR3. The CDR3 sequence: CSVPRHFGETQYF. The CDR3, as DNA: TGCAGCGTTCCGCGCCACTTTGGAGAGACCCAGTACTTC.